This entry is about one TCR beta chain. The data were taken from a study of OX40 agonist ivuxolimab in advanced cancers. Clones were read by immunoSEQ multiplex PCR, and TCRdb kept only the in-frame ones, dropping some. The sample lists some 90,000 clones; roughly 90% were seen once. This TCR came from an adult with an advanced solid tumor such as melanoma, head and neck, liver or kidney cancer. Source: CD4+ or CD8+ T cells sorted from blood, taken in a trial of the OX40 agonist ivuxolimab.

CDR3 bases: TGTGCCAGCAGCTCTGGGCCCGAGCAGTACTTC. This codes for CASSSGPEQYF. This sequence joins TRBV14 and TRBJ2-7; no definite D call. The V gene lost 5 bases and the J gene lost 6 bases, with 8 bases spanning the gap. The CDR3 extends over 11 amino acids. The germline gives CDR1 SGHDN, CDR2 FVKESK. The full variable domain, with the rest looked up from reference TRBV14 and TRBJ2-7, is EAGVTQFPSHSVIEKGQTVTLRCDPISGHDNLYWYRRVMGKEIKFLLHFVKESKQDESGMPNNRFLAERTGGTYSTLKVQPAELEDSGVYFCASSSGPEQYFGPGTRLTVT.